The entry below describes one T cell receptor beta chain. Trimming left V 4 bases short and J 7 bases short, with 11 bases between. The V gene's germline CDR1 is SNHLY and CDR2 FYNNEI. This CDR3 contains 13 residues. This sample stems from a study of T cell responses to AZD1222 COVID-19 vaccine. Using immunoSEQ multiplex PCR, the repertoire was profiled, and TCRdb retains in-frame clones only, with some absent. The table shows 150,000 to 200,000 clones, with 88% occurring only once. The clonotype was recovered from an adult who received the AZD1222 COVID-19 vaccine. Sequencing was performed on peripheral blood, taken 28 days after the second AZD1222 dose. The gene calls are TRBV2 and TRBJ2-1; no reliable D call. The CDR3 reads CASSGNGPNEQFF. The CDR3 DNA sequence: TGTGCCAGCAGTGGGAACGGGCCGAATGAGCAGTTCTTC.